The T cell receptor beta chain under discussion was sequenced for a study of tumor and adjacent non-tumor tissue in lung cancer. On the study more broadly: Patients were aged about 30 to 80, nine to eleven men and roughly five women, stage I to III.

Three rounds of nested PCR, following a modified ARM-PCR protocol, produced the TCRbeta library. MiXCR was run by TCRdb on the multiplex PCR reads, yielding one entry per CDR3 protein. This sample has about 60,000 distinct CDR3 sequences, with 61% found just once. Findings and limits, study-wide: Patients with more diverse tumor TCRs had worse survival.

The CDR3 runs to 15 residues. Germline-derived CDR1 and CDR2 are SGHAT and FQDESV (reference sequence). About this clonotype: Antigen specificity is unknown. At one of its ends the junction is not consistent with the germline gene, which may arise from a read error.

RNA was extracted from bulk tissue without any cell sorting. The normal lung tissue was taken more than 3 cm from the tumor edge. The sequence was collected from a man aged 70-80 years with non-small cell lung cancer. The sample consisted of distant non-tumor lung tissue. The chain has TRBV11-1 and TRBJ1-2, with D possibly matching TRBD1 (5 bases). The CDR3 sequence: CASSMMIGVGYGYAF. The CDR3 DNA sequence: TGTGCCAGCAGCATGATGATAGGGGTCGGGTATGGCTACGCCTTC.